These T cell receptor beta chains were read from a single sample in a study of metastatic and nonmetastatic thyroid tumors. TCRdb re-called the PCR reads with MiXCR. The sample records around 20,000 clones, approximately 23% being singletons. Sequencing input: tumor tissue. These receptors all stem from a female donor with papillary thyroid cancer or a benign thyroid nodule (not recorded which). Some clones in this sample may be carry-over from other donors' samples. CDR3s include the opening cysteine and the closing phenylalanine or tryptophan. A D gene is named only where the DNA matches it firmly. Part of the rows lack a size; the others show once, few, many or a class for expanded clones.

>TRBD1|TRBV2|few|TRBJ2-7
CASSVAGTGNYEQYF
TGTGCCAGCAGCGTTGCCGGGACAGGGAATTACGAGCAGTACTTC
>TRBD2|TRBV28|-|TRBJ2-1
CASSSSGPGNEQFF
TGTGCCAGCAGTTCTAGCGGTCCGGGCAATGAGCAGTTCTTC
>-|TRBV20-1|many|TRBJ1-1
CSARRMNTEAFF
TGCAGTGCTAGGAGGATGAACACCGAGGCTTTCTTT
>-|TRBV6-1|-|TRBJ1-1
CASRVGRPNTEALF
TGTGCCAGCAGGGTCGGACGGCCGAACACTGAAGCTCTCTTT
>-|TRBV7-9|few|TRBJ2-7
CASSHTYEQYF
TGTGCCAGCAGCCATACCTACGAGCAGTACTTC
>-|TRBV20-1|few|TRBJ1-5
CSALASNLYSNQPQHF
TGCAGTGCTTTGGCATCAAACCTATATAGCAATCAGCCCCAGCATTTT
>-|TRBV30|-|TRBJ1-1
CAWSVQGNTEAFF
TGTGCCTGGAGTGTACAGGGGAACACTGAAGCTTTCTTT
>-|TRBV20-1|once|TRBJ2-6
CSARDMAHPVNVLTF
TGCAGTGCTAGAGATATGGCACACCCAGTCAACGTCCTGACTTTC
>TRBD2|TRBV5-1|medium-sized|TRBJ2-7
CASSSGTRAPYEQYF
TGCGCCAGCAGCTCCGGGACTAGAGCCCCCTACGAGCAGTACTTC
>TRBD1|TRBV6-9|-|TRBJ1-4
CASIDGTGGLKLFF
TGTGCCAGCATCGACGGGACAGGGGGCTTAAAACTGTTTTTT
>TRBD2|TRBV20-1|few|TRBJ2-7
CSAVTSGSTYEQYF
TGCAGTGCTGTGACTAGCGGGTCCACCTACGAGCAGTACTTC
>TRBD1|TRBV15|many|TRBJ1-5
CATSRDQTGYQPQHF
TGTGCCACCAGCAGAGATCAGACAGGGTATCAGCCCCAGCATTTT
>-|TRBV28|-|TRBJ1-1
CASSFGQWARTSF
TGTGCCAGCAGTTTCGGACAGTGGGCACGAACAAGCTTT
>-|TRBV6-1|-|TRBJ1-1
CGSSVDMNTEAFF
TGTGGCAGCAGTGTAGACATGAACACTGAAGCTTTCTTT
>TRBD1|TRBV2|few|TRBJ2-7
CASSGGTVAYEQYF
TGTGCCAGCAGTGGTGGGACAGTAGCCTACGAGCAGTACTTC
>-|TRBV27|-|TRBJ2-1
CASNGLSYNEQFF
TGTGCCAGCAACGGACTCTCCTACAATGAGCAGTTCTTC
>-|TRBV29-1|many|TRBJ1-1
CSSALAVNTEAFF
TGCAGCTCGGCCCTTGCAGTGAACACTGAAGCTTTCTTT
>TRBD1|TRBV27|few|TRBJ2-3
CASSVRQGSTDTQYF
TGTGCCAGCAGTGTCCGACAGGGCAGCACAGATACGCAGTATTTT
>-|TRBV11-2|-|TRBJ2-7
CASSFYICSAGRDRREQYF
-
>-|TRBV20-1|medium-sized|TRBJ2-1
CSARDLGTNTNEQFF
TGCAGTGCTAGAGATTTGGGAACTAATACCAATGAGCAGTTCTTC
>-|TRBV11-1|-|TRBJ2-5
CASSLARQETQYF
TGTGCCAGCAGCTTAGCGCGTCAGGAGACCCAGTACTTC
>TRBD2|TRBV30|many|TRBJ2-1
CAWSRASGRFSEQFF
TGTGCCTGGAGTCGGGCCAGCGGGAGGTTTAGTGAGCAGTTCTTC
>-|TRBV20-1|-|TRBJ2-2
CSARGDWDTGELFF
TGCAGTGCTAGAGGGGACTGGGACACGGGGGAGCTGTTTTTT
>-|TRBV2|-|TRBJ2-1
CASSEADYLYNGQFF
TGTGCCAGCAGTGAAGCGGACTACCTCTACAATGGTCAGTTCTTC
>-|TRBV6-2/TRBV6-3|-|TRBJ1-1
CASTEGGRSVGAFF
TGTGCCAGCACGGAGGGAGGGAGGAGTGTCGGAGCTTTCTTT
>-|TRBV6-1|many|TRBJ2-2
CASRGGVDTGELFF
TGTGCCAGCAGAGGGGGAGTGGACACCGGGGAGCTGTTTTTT
>TRBD1|TRBV18|-|TRBJ2-5
CASSLRQGETQYF
TGTGCCAGCTCACTCCGACAGGGAGAGACCCAGTACTTC
>-|TRBV2|few|TRBJ1-2
CASSEGPSGFYGYTF
TGTGCCAGCAGCGAGGGACCTTCCGGCTTCTATGGCTACACCTTC
>-|TRBV11-2|many|TRBJ2-2
CASSQKRRPGTGELFF
TGTGCCAGCAGTCAGAAGCGGCGCCCAGGCACCGGGGAGCTGTTTTTT
>-|TRBV12-3/TRBV12-4|many|TRBJ2-5
CASRSSGPQETQYF
TGTGCCAGCAGATCATCGGGGCCGCAAGAGACCCAGTACTTC
>-|TRBV6-4|-|TRBJ1-1
CASSDWAGKAFF
TGTGCCAGCAGTGACTGGGCAGGCAAAGCTTTCTTT
>TRBD2|TRBV20-1|-|TRBJ2-3
CSAGDDGGLGHNTQYF
TGCAGTGCTGGAGATGACGGGGGACTAGGCCACAATACGCAGTATTTT
>TRBD2|TRBV11-2|few|TRBJ2-1
CASSQGLAGVDEQFF
TGTGCCAGCAGCCAGGGACTAGCGGGAGTCGATGAGCAGTTCTTC
>TRBD2|TRBV20-1|-|TRBJ2-1
CSAILPSGRASDEQFF
TGCAGTGCCATACTCCCGAGCGGGAGGGCCTCTGATGAGCAGTTCTTC
>TRBD1|TRBV6-2/TRBV6-3|-|TRBJ2-7
CASSYSGQGAYEQYF
TGTGCCAGCAGTTACTCGGGGCAGGGGGCCTACGAGCAGTACTTC
>-|TRBV6-2/TRBV6-3|few|TRBJ2-7
CASSSRSSRYEQYF
TGTGCCAGCAGTTCTAGAAGTTCCCGCTACGAGCAGTACTTC
>TRBD2|TRBV20-1|-|TRBJ2-1
CSAPGLAGVEQFF
TGCAGTGCCCCGGGACTAGCGGGAGTTGAGCAGTTCTTC
>-|TRBV11-2|-|TRBJ1-1
CASSSLTAVTEAFF
TGTGCCAGCAGCTCCTTAACGGCTGTCACTGAAGCTTTCTTT
>TRBD1|TRBV6-2/TRBV6-3|few|TRBJ1-2
CASSRRDSPRDGYTF
TGTGCCAGCAGTAGGCGGGACAGCCCCAGGGATGGCTACACCTTC
>-|TRBV24-1|few|TRBJ1-2
CATSAGDRQPSYGYTF
TGTGCCACCAGTGCTGGCGACAGACAGCCGAGCTATGGCTACACCTTC
>-|TRBV2|many|TRBJ2-2
CASSEERVTTGELFF
TGTGCCAGCAGTGAAGAGCGGGTCACCACCGGGGAGCTGTTTTTT
>-|TRBV20-1|many|TRBJ1-1
CSASIQQTEAFF
TGCAGTGCTAGTATTCAGCAAACTGAAGCTTTCTTT
>TRBD1|TRBV7-2|medium-sized|TRBJ2-2
CASSPLDRGLYTGELFF
TGTGCCAGCAGCCCCCTTGACAGGGGGCTTTACACCGGGGAGCTGTTTTTT
>-|TRBV20-1|few|TRBJ2-7
CSARDSRKGGYEQYF
TGCAGTGCTAGAGATAGTAGGAAGGGCGGGTACGAGCAGTACTTC
>-|TRBV30|-|TRBJ2-5
CAWSLKETQYF
TGTGCCTGGAGTCTGAAAGAGACCCAGTACTTC
>TRBD2|TRBV28|few|TRBJ2-7
CASSLWGGSKTYEQYF
TGTGCCAGCAGTTTATGGGGGGGGTCGAAAACCTACGAGCAGTACTTC
>-|TRBV20-1|many|TRBJ1-1
CSARVAGERTEAFF
TGCAGTGCTAGAGTTGCAGGGGAAAGGACTGAAGCTTTCTTT
>TRBD2|TRBV11-2|-|TRBJ2-2
CASSLVRGRITGELFF
TGTGCCAGCAGCTTAGTCCGCGGGAGGATCACCGGGGAGCTGTTTTTT
>-|TRBV20-1|-|TRBJ2-5
CSARGDIQETQYF
TGCAGTGCTAGGGGGGATATCCAAGAGACCCAGTACTTC
>-|TRBV11-2|-|TRBJ2-1
CASSLGQSSYNEQFF
TGTGCCAGCAGCTTAGGACAAAGCTCCTACAATGAGCAGTTCTTC
>TRBD1|TRBV20-1|medium-sized|TRBJ2-2
CSARGQGAVGELFF
TGCAGTGCTAGGGGACAGGGGGCGGTCGGGGAGCTGTTTTTT
>-|TRBV5-1|-|TRBJ1-1
CASSSGALNTEAFF
TGCGCCAGCAGCTCGGGTGCGTTGAACACTGAAGCTTTCTTT
>-|TRBV5-6|-|TRBJ1-1
CASSTLVNTEAFF
TGTGCCAGCAGCACCTTGGTGAACACTGAAGCTTTCTTT
>-|TRBV20-1|-|TRBJ2-7
CSANYRDGHSYEQYF
TGCAGTGCAAACTACCGGGACGGACATTCCTACGAGCAGTACTTC